A single sample gave rise to the 3 T cell receptor beta chains below, sequenced in a study of cytomegalovirus exposure and HLA in healthy donors. This PCR relied on a set of 60 Vbeta primers and 13 Jbeta primers. This table comes from immunoSEQ multiplex PCR, and its TCRdb copy is limited to in-frame clones, with some not included. This sample yields under 200,000 clones, of which roughly 84% are seen a single time; roughly 1% belongs to the top ten. Sequencing input: PBMCs. Receptor source: a man under 40 in good health and CMV-seronegative.

This sequence joins TRBV27 and TRBJ2-7; 10 bases are shared with TRBD1. Germline V gene data show CDR1 as MNHEY and CDR2 as SMNVEV (reference sequence). Germline trimming cut 8 bases from V and 2 bases from J; bases unmatched to any gene: 18. The length of the CDR3 is 18 residues. CDR3 loop: CASSTRVGTGVRAYEQYF. CDR3 in DNA: TGTGCCAGCTCAACCCGAGTCGGGACAGGGGTTCGGGCCTACGAGCAGTACTTC.

The chain employs TRBV27 and TRBJ2-1; weak D call: TRBD2 (7 bases). With 5 bases removed from V and 8 bases from J, the gap between germline ends came to 16 bases. The V gene's germline CDR1 is MNHEY and CDR2 SMNVEV (reference sequence). The CDR3 consists of 14 residues. The DNA of the CDR3 is TGTGCCAGCAGTCCCTGGGGGGGCCTAGATGAGCAGTTCTTC. Its translation: CASSPWGGLDEQFF.

The chain combines TRBV6-1 with TRBJ1-6; TRBD1 agrees at 8 bases. Germline loops: CDR1 MNHNS, CDR2 SASEGT. This CDR3 contains 12 residues. V was pared by 10 bases and J by 14 bases, with 10 bases of the junction left unmatched. CDR3 in DNA: TGTGCCATTTCTGCCGGACAGGGAGCCCTCCACTTT. It translates to CAISAGQGALHF.